This entry lists 2 T cell receptor beta chains sequenced from one sample in a study of blood T cell repertoires in COVID-19. TCRdb keeps only in-frame clones here, not all; method: immunoSEQ multiplex PCR. The sample records about 160,000 clones, roughly 90% being singletons. Sequencing was performed on peripheral blood. The source is a man aged 18 to 30 with acute or convalescent COVID-19.

CDR3 bases: TGTGCCAGCAGCCCCCGTTCGGGGACAGGGTCCTCCTACGAGCAGTACTTC. This encodes CASSPRSGTGSSYEQYF. The chain links TRBV11-2 to TRBJ2-7, with TRBD1 matching 9 bases. This CDR3 has 17 amino acids. With V trimmed by 5 bases and J by 0 bases, 11 bases remained unmatched. The germline V gene has CDR1 SGHAT and CDR2 FQNNGV.

The J gene is TRBJ2-7, the V gene TRBV11-2, with 7 positions matching TRBD1. Germline V lookup: CDR1 SGHAT, CDR2 FQNNGV. The CDR3 has 15 residues. Trimming took 4 bases from V and 3 from J; bases not matched to a gene: 9. The CDR3 loop is CASSSIRDSYYEQYF. The CDR3 DNA reads TGTGCCAGCAGCTCAATTCGGGACAGTTACTACGAGCAGTACTTC.